This TCR beta chain was documented in a study of T cell clonality in common variable immunodeficiency. The protocol was immunoSEQ multiplex PCR, while the TCRdb copy is restricted to in-frame clones and leaves out a portion. This sample carries some 80,000 clones, none of them present only once. Findings and limits, study-wide: Fewer deletions and N-nucleotide insertions were reportedly seen in common variable immunodeficiency TCR beta sequences.

This clone was seen at least ten times. Its antigen is not identified. This TCR was sampled from a person aged 18 to 75 in good health. The specimen sequenced was peripheral blood mononuclear cells.

The covered CDR3 bases are TGTGCCAGCAGCTTTGACGGGGGAGCTAGGTATGGC. This gives the protein CASSFDGGARYG. Given in full, the CDR3 is CASSFDGGARYGYTF. V and J are TRBV7-2 and TRBJ1-2, with TRBD1 as a possible D gene (5 bases). The CDR3 end is not reached by the read, which stops 3 residues before it; the germline J gene fills it in. V gave up 3 bases and J gave up 5 bases, with 16 bases separating them. Germline V gene sequence: CDR1 SGHTA, CDR2 FQGNSA. This CDR3 comprises 15 residues.